This passage covers 3 T cell receptor beta chains from one sample sequenced in a study of CD8+ T cells in alopecia areata. As the sequencing template, cDNA was produced by extracting RNA and reverse transcribing it. Clones were sequenced by immunoSEQ multiplex PCR, and TCRdb holds only the in-frame ones, with some missing. The repertoire consists of over 150,000 clones, with roughly 65% occurring once and the leading ten covering over 1.5%. Sample: CD4+ T cells sorted from blood, taken at week 0. These receptors all stem from a human donor with alopecia areata.

The chain carries TRBV13 and TRBJ2-3; D might be TRBD2 (7 bases). V was trimmed by 5 bases and J by 3 bases, leaving 15 bases between them. The CDR3 is 15 amino acids. Germline V gives CDR1 PRHDT, CDR2 FYEKMQ (reference sequence). CDR3 bases: TGTGCCAGCAGCAAGGGGGGGCTTGAGACAGATACGCAGTATTTT. Translation gives CASSKGGLETDTQYF.

The V and J genes are TRBV7-2 and TRBJ2-5; 8 bases align to TRBD1. Germline CDR1 reads SGHTA; CDR2 reads FQGNSA. This CDR3 contains 15 residues. V lost 2 bases to trimming and J lost 5 bases; unmatched junction nucleotides: 7. For the CDR3, the DNA is TGTGCCAGCAGCTTACAAGGGACAGGTGTGGAGACCCAGTACTTC. This translates into CASSLQGTGVETQYF.

This clone turned up a few times. Other nucleotide sequences in the sample specify the same CDR3. This chain links TRBV30 with TRBJ1-6; D unclear. CDR3 length equals 13 residues. CDR1 GTSNPN and CDR2 SVGIG come from the germline V gene (reference sequence). V was trimmed by 4 bases and J by 7 bases, leaving 11 bases between them. The CDR3 reads CAWTEGGNSPLHF. DNA for the CDR3: TGTGCCTGGACTGAGGGAGGAAATTCACCCCTCCACTTT.